The sequence of this TCR beta chain was determined in a study of T cell repertoires in cytomegalovirus infection. The overall study: TCR beta signatures that were public indicated CMV infection and matching HLA type. Study-wide results and limits: In two of eight donors, the top clonotype was HLA-C-restricted CMV-specific. Summed frequency of shared TCR beta families picked out CMV carriers who also had the relevant HLA.

This clonotype was detected many times. Its antigen is still unknown. The V gene's germline CDR1 is MNHEY and CDR2 SMNVEV (reference sequence). V lost 6 bases to trimming and J lost 4 bases; unmatched junction nucleotides: 5. The CDR3 covers 14 residues. MiXCR was run by TCRdb on the reads, yielding one entry per CDR3 protein. The sample lists about 260,000 distinct CDR3 sequences, around 8.7% seen once, with roughly 16% in the top ten. This receptor was taken from a human donor in good health (CMV status not recorded). Some clones in this sample may be carry-over from other donors' samples. Sample: PBMCs. The rearrangement joins TRBV27 to TRBJ2-1; 8 positions agree with TRBD2. The CDR3 here is CASSSGGNYNEQFF. For the CDR3, the DNA is TGTGCCAGCAGCAGCGGGGGAAATTACAATGAGCAGTTCTTC.